The 22 T cell receptor beta chains below all came from one sample that was sequenced in a study of blood T cell repertoires in COVID-19 (dated by TCRdb to 2019 to 2021). Libraries were constructed by the immunoSEQ multiplex PCR assay. TCRdb re-hosts the immuneACCESS table, in-frame sequences only. Its copies lack some clones; in the studies checked, an unresolved V gene accounts for under half of them, and the cause for the rest is not known. This sample comprises about 94,000 clones, roughly 80% of them detected only once. Of the sample, 6.3% falls within the top ten clones. The sequenced sample consisted of peripheral blood. The receptor set was obtained from a man in his sixties with acute or convalescent COVID-19.

V and J are TRBV12-3 or TRBV12-4 and TRBJ2-1; 8 bases agree with TRBD2. The CDR3 has 13 amino acids. The trim removed 7 bases at V and 9 bases at J, leaving 8 bases unmatched. The CDR3 DNA sequence: TGTGCCAGCAATCGGGGGGGCAAAGGTGAGCAGTTCTTC. Protein: CASNRGGKGEQFF.

This chain links TRBV5-1 with TRBJ2-1, with D tentatively TRBD2 (5 bases). Germline lookup yields CDR1 SGHRS and CDR2 YFSETQ. The CDR3 is 14 amino acids. Trimming removed 0 bases from V and 10 bases from J, with 14 bases in between. The CDR3 bases are TGCGCCAGCAGCTTGGTGGGCCCGACGGGGGAGCAGTTCTTC. Protein product: CASSLVGPTGEQFF.

This clone turned up a few times. The chain links TRBV5-1 to TRBJ1-1; 7 bases line up with TRBD1. Germline-derived CDR1 and CDR2 are SGHRS and YFSETQ. The CDR3 has 16 residues. J was trimmed by 4 bases and V by 2 bases; bases with no gene match: 11. The CDR3 protein is CASSLDPGGSGTEAFF. CDR3 nucleotide sequence: TGCGCCAGCAGCTTAGACCCAGGGGGATCGGGCACTGAAGCTTTCTTT.

This sequence joins TRBV5-1 and TRBJ2-7; a weak D match, TRBD1 (6 bases). Trimming stripped 5 bases from V and 5 bases from J, with 20 bases between. CDR1 and CDR2 from the germline V gene are SGHRS and YFSETQ. The CDR3 sequence is 15 residues long. Written as DNA, the CDR3 is TGCGCCAGCAGGGTTCTGGGGACACTGAACGACGAGCAGTACTTC. Amino acid sequence: CASRVLGTLNDEQYF. Based on the CDR3 plus reference TRBV5-1 and TRBJ2-7, the full variable domain is KAGVTQTPRYLIKTRGQQVTLSCSPISGHRSVSWYQQTPGQGLQFLFEYFSETQRNKGNFPGRFSGRQFSNSRSEMNVSTLELGDSALYLCASRVLGTLNDEQYFGPGTRLTVT.

The chain couples TRBV2 to TRBJ1-1; tentatively, D is TRBD1 (6 bases). Trimming cost V 5 bases and J 11 bases, with 15 bases left between them. CDR3 size: 12 residues. The germline V gene encodes CDR1 SNHLY and CDR2 FYNNEI. CDR3 sequence: CASSSSPGAAFF. The CDR3 DNA is TGTGCCAGCAGTAGCTCGCCAGGGGCGGCTTTCTTT.

This chain connects TRBV18 to TRBJ2-5; TRBD1 matches 9 bases. The germline V gene has CDR1 KGHSH and CDR2 LQKENI. The CDR3 runs to 17 residues. The junction had 9 bases not matched to a gene; V was cut back by 4 bases and J by 0 bases. CDR3 in DNA: TGTGCCAGCTCACAAATTACAGGGGGCGTGAACCAAGAGACCCAGTACTTC. This gives the protein CASSQITGGVNQETQYF. Supplemented by reference TRBV18 and TRBJ2-5, the full variable domain reads NAGVMQNPRHLVRRRGQEARLRCSPMKGHSHVYWYRQLPEEGLKFMVYLQKENIIDESGMPKERFSAEFPKEGPSILRIQQVVRGDSAAYFCASSQITGGVNQETQYFGPGTRLLVL.

The chain has TRBV5-1 and TRBJ1-2; D is unresolved. The V and J ends lost 3 bases and 8 bases respectively, with 14 bases between them. Per germline, CDR1 SGHRS and CDR2 YFSETQ. The CDR3 loop spans 13 amino acids. The CDR3 DNA reads TGCGCCAGCAGCTCCGGCCCCGAGAGGGGCTACACCTTC. Its translation: CASSSGPERGYTF.

The J gene is TRBJ1-6, the V gene TRBV4-2, with 7 bases identical to TRBD1. The CDR3 extends over 15 amino acids. Germline lookup yields CDR1 LGHNA and CDR2 YNFKEQ. V was clipped by 1 base and J by 13 bases; unmatched bases: 10. The CDR3 loop is CASSQVMAGGTPLHF. Written as DNA, the CDR3 is TGTGCCAGCAGCCAAGTTATGGCAGGGGGAACGCCCCTCCACTTT.

The gene calls are TRBV10-3 and TRBJ1-5; TRBD1 agrees at 7 bases. Per the germline V gene, CDR1 is ENHRY and CDR2 is SYGVKD. The CDR3 is made up of 15 amino acids. J was trimmed by 6 bases and V by 2 bases; bases with no gene match: 7. The CDR3 bases are TGTGCCATCAGTGAGACAGACAGGGTCGGTCAGCCCCAGCATTTT. Its translation: CAISETDRVGQPQHF.

A single count supports this clone. V usage is TRBV7-3 and J usage is TRBJ2-1, with a weak D call TRBD2 (6 bases). Germline CDR1 is SGHTA and CDR2 is FQGTGA. The CDR3 is made up of 13 amino acids. V was trimmed by 3 bases and J by 5 bases, leaving 8 bases between them. The CDR3 DNA follows: TGTGCCAGCAGCTTCGGAGGGGACAATGAGCAGTTCTTC. Translated, it gives CASSFGGDNEQFF.

This chain connects TRBV7-2 to TRBJ2-7; possibly TRBD1 for D (6 bases). V was clipped by 1 base and J by 2 bases, with 9 bases between them. Germline V CDR1 and CDR2: SGHTA, FQGNSA. The CDR3 runs to 14 residues. Written as DNA, the CDR3 is TGTGCCAGCAGCTTAGAGACAGGTCCCTACGAGCAGTACTTC. Translated, it gives CASSLETGPYEQYF.

The chain is built from TRBV3-1 (or the pseudogene TRBV3-2) and TRBJ1-1; D is unresolved. CDR1 is LGHDT and CDR2 is YNNKEL in the germline V gene (reference sequence). V was shortened by 2 bases and J by 6 bases, with 10 bases between the two germline ends. The CDR3 runs to 13 residues. The CDR3 nucleotides are TGTGCCAGCAGCCAATCCGGGAGGGCTGAAGCTTTCTTT. Amino acid sequence: CASSQSGRAEAFF.

The chain uses TRBV5-1 and TRBJ1-2, with 7 bases identical to TRBD1. J gave up 4 bases and V 0 bases, and 6 bases lay outside the gene matches. Germline CDR1 and CDR2: SGHRS and YFSETQ. The CDR3 loop spans 15 amino acids. CDR3 loop: CASSLALTGVYGYTF. The CDR3 DNA follows: TGCGCCAGCAGCTTGGCCCTAACAGGGGTCTATGGCTACACCTTC.

This rearrangement joins TRBV12-5 to TRBJ1-2; weak D call: TRBD1 (6 bases). V lost 6 bases and J lost 8, with 16 bases in between. Germline lookup yields CDR1 LGHNT and CDR2 FRNRAP. The CDR3 runs 13 residues. The CDR3 sequence: CASGRGGLGGYTF. The CDR3 bases are TGTGCTAGTGGCCGAGGGGGATTAGGCGGCTACACCTTC.

This rearrangement joins TRBV7-2 to TRBJ1-5; D is perhaps TRBD1 (6 bases). Germline lookup yields CDR1 SGHTA and CDR2 FQGNSA. This CDR3 has 16 residues. V was pared by 5 bases and J by 0 bases, with 14 bases between. CDR3 residues: CASSPGQILSNQPQHF. The DNA for the CDR3 is TGTGCCAGCAGCCCCGGACAGATCCTTAGCAATCAGCCCCAGCATTTT.

This clone was recorded at least ten times. V is TRBV11-2 and J is TRBJ2-3, with TRBD1 matching over 10 bases. V lost 5 bases and J lost 3; bases outside the gene matches: 14. The CDR3 spans 18 residues. Germline CDR1 reads SGHAT; CDR2 reads FQNNGV. The CDR3 nucleotides read TGTGCCAGCAGCCTAACCCCTCCGGGACAGGGGAGAACAGATACGCAGTATTTT. Translated: CASSLTPPGQGRTDTQYF.

The chain is built from TRBV3-1 (or the pseudogene TRBV3-2) and TRBJ2-2; 7 positions agree with TRBD2. CDR1 is LGHDT and CDR2 is YNNKEL in the germline V gene (reference sequence). V trimming: 0 bases; J trimming: 7 bases; junction bases outside the gene matches: 8. This CDR3 comprises 16 residues. The CDR3: CASSQDVVAGGGELFF. The DNA of the CDR3 is TGTGCCAGCAGCCAAGATGTGGTAGCGGGTGGCGGGGAGCTGTTTTTT.

The chain employs TRBV2 and TRBJ1-2; D not resolved. CDR3 length: 13 residues. The germline CDR1 and CDR2 sequences are SNHLY and FYNNEI. The V gene lost 4 bases and the J gene lost 4 bases, with 10 bases spanning the gap. The CDR3 region is CASSVAGTYGYTF. DNA of the CDR3: TGTGCCAGCAGTGTGGCAGGAACCTATGGCTACACCTTC.

The genes are TRBV2 and TRBJ1-4; D perhaps matches TRBD1 (5 bases). CDR3 length: 18 amino acids. The germline V and J ends were trimmed by 3 bases and 7 bases, with 24 bases remaining between them. Germline V lookup: CDR1 SNHLY, CDR2 FYNNEI. CDR3 sequence reads: CASSDPQGGGYDGEKLFF. In nucleotides, the CDR3 is TGTGCCAGCAGTGATCCTCAGGGAGGCGGGTATGACGGTGAAAAACTGTTTTTT.

The genes are TRBV18 and TRBJ1-5, with TRBD1 as a possible D gene (6 bases). V lost 2 bases and J lost 4, with 9 bases in between. Per germline, CDR1 KGHSH and CDR2 LQKENI. The CDR3 has 14 amino acids. The DNA for the CDR3 is TGTGCCAGCTCACCATCAGGACAGAATCAGCCCCAGCATTTT. It codes for CASSPSGQNQPQHF. Variable domain in full (rest from reference TRBV18 and TRBJ1-5): NAGVMQNPRHLVRRRGQEARLRCSPMKGHSHVYWYRQLPEEGLKFMVYLQKENIIDESGMPKERFSAEFPKEGPSILRIQQVVRGDSAAYFCASSPSGQNQPQHFGDGTRLSIL.

V and J are TRBV5-1 and TRBJ1-4; 9 bases map to TRBD1. Germline V CDR1 and CDR2: SGHRS, YFSETQ. The CDR3 loop spans 18 amino acids. Losses at the gene ends were 1 base for V and 8 bases for J; bases not matched to a gene: 15. For the CDR3, the DNA is TGCGCCAGCAGCTTGACAGGGGGCGAGGGCCGGGGTGAGGAAAAACTGTTTTTT. This gives the protein CASSLTGGEGRGEEKLFF. Supplemented by reference TRBV5-1 and TRBJ1-4, the full variable domain reads KAGVTQTPRYLIKTRGQQVTLSCSPISGHRSVSWYQQTPGQGLQFLFEYFSETQRNKGNFPGRFSGRQFSNSRSEMNVSTLELGDSALYLCASSLTGGEGRGEEKLFFGSGTQLSVL.

The rearrangement joins TRBV5-1 to TRBJ2-7, with TRBD2 matching over 9 bases. The germline gives CDR1 SGHRS, CDR2 YFSETQ. The CDR3 runs 15 residues. After removal of 4 bases from V and 4 bases from J, the junction contained 9 bases not matched to a gene. CDR3 region: CASSLAAGGGYEQYF. The CDR3 nucleotides are TGCGCCAGCAGCCTAGCAGCGGGGGGCGGATACGAGCAGTACTTC.